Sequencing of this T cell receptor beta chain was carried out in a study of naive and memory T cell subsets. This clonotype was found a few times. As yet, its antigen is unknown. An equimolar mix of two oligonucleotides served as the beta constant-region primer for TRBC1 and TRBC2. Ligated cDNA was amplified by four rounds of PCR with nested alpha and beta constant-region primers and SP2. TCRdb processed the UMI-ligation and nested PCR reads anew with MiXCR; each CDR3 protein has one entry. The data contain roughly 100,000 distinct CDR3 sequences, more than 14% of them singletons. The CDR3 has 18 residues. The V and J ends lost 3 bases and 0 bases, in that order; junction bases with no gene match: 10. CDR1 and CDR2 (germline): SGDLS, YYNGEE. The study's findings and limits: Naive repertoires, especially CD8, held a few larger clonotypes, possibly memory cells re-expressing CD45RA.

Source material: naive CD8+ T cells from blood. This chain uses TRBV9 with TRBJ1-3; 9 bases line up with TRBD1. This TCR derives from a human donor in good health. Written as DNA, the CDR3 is TGTGCCAGCAGCGGAACCGGGACAGGGAAGCGCTCTGGAAACACCATATATTTT. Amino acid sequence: CASSGTGTGKRSGNTIYF.